The 2 T cell receptor beta chains below were found in one sample sequenced in a study of post-analysis software for immune sequencing data. General observations from the study: Controls had lower frequencies than patients of a handful of TRBV segments, which included TRBV5-6, TRBV5-1 and TRBV20-1.

Their antigens remain unidentified. Sequencing libraries made from TCR beta cDNA carried unique molecular identifiers. Each CDR3 protein is one row after TCRdb ran MiXCR on the PCR reads. Of approximately 770,000 distinct CDR3 sequences in the sample, roughly 46% were seen once. The specimen was blood. These receptors were taken from a girl aged 5-17 years with multiple sclerosis.

V and J are TRBV7-3 and TRBJ1-1; 7 bases map to TRBD1. CDR1 and CDR2 (germline): SGHTA, FQGTGA. The CDR3 contains 16 residues. The V gene end was trimmed by 3 bases and the J gene end by 3 bases; junction bases not matched to a gene: 10. CDR3 region: CASSFRALRGDTEAFF. CDR3 sequence (DNA): TGTGCCAGCAGCTTCCGGGCCCTCAGGGGGGACACTGAAGCTTTCTTT.

The genes are TRBV24-1 and TRBJ2-1; the match to TRBD2 covers 7 bases. The trim removed 3 bases at V and 2 bases at J, leaving 12 bases unmatched. Germline assignment: CDR1 KGHDR and CDR2 SFDVKD. The CDR3 spans 18 residues. The CDR3 nucleotides are TGTGCCACCAGTGATCCCAGAGGAGAAGCGGGAACCTACAATGAGCAGTTCTTC. It is translated as CATSDPRGEAGTYNEQFF.